What follows are 11 T cell receptor beta chains derived from one specimen sequenced in a study of Ad26.COV2.S vaccination and SARS-CoV-2 variants. Treatment denoted: some 20 received Ad26.COV2.S at low or high dose, single or two shots; about 5 received placebo; per-sample allocation not given. At day 63 after the first vaccine or placebo injection, samples were drawn. Sequencing used immunoSEQ multiplex PCR; TCRdb keeps in-frame clones, though not all of them. This sample yields 400,000 to 450,000 clones, of which roughly 91% are seen a single time; about 4.5% belongs to the top ten. Sample: peripheral blood, taken in a trial of Ad26.COV2.S vaccine versus placebo. These receptors all come from a person aged 18 to 59 who received the Ad26.COV2.S COVID-19 vaccine or a placebo.

The chain uses TRBV19 and TRBJ1-2; D uncertain. CDR3 length equals 14 residues. CDR1 and CDR2 from the germline V gene are LNHDA and SQIVND (reference sequence). V lost 6 bases to trimming and J lost 4 bases, with 15 bases between them. The CDR3 coding sequence is TGTGCCAGTAGCGCCCCGACTGCAGTCTATGGCTACACCTTC. Its protein product is CASSAPTAVYGYTF.

The chain recombines TRBV2 with TRBJ2-1, with D hard to call. V was pared by 1 base and J by 6 bases, with 4 bases between. Germline assignment: CDR1 SNHLY and CDR2 FYNNEI. This CDR3 is built from 12 residues. The CDR3 loop reads CASSEETNEQFF. In DNA, the CDR3 is TGTGCCAGCAGTGAAGAGACCAATGAGCAGTTCTTC.

This chain links TRBV3-1 (or the pseudogene TRBV3-2) with TRBJ2-5, with D perhaps matching TRBD2 (7 bases). Per the germline V gene, CDR1 is LGHDT and CDR2 is YNNKEL (reference sequence). V lost 1 base to trimming and J lost 1 base, with 13 bases between them. The CDR3 runs 16 residues. CDR3 in amino acids: CASSQGMGGAQETQYF. The CDR3 DNA reads TGTGCCAGCAGCCAAGGAATGGGGGGGGCCCAAGAGACCCAGTACTTC.

This chain connects TRBV7-8 to TRBJ2-7; the match to TRBD1 covers 8 bases. Germline V lookup: CDR1 SGHVS, CDR2 FQNEAQ. There are 15 residues in the CDR3. V trimming: 1 base; J trimming: 3 bases; junction bases outside the gene matches: 5. DNA of the CDR3: TGTGCCAGCAGCTTAGAAGACAGGGGAAACTACGAGCAGTACTTC. Residues: CASSLEDRGNYEQYF. Complete variable domain (other parts from reference TRBV7-8 and TRBJ2-7): GAGVSQSPRYKVAKRGQDVALRCDPISGHVSLFWYQQALGQGPEFLTYFQNEAQLDKSGLPSDRFFAERPEGSVSTLKIQRTQQEDSAVYLCASSLEDRGNYEQYFGPGTRLTVT.

The chain employs TRBV7-9 and TRBJ1-5; D unclear. Germline V gene data show CDR1 as SEHNR and CDR2 as FQNEAQ (reference sequence). This CDR3 is built from 17 residues. The V end was cut by 5 bases, the J end by 0 bases, with 17 bases between. CDR3 nucleotide sequence: TGTGCCAGCAGCCTAGTGTTGGCGCCCGATAGCAATCAGCCCCAGCATTTT. The encoded protein is CASSLVLAPDSNQPQHF.

The genes are TRBV19 and TRBJ2-3, with D possibly called TRBD1 or TRBD2 (5 bases each). The CDR3 totals 15 residues. With 4 bases removed from V and 1 base from J, the gap between germline ends came to 12 bases. CDR1 and CDR2 (germline): LNHDA, SQIVND (reference sequence). The CDR3 sequence is CASSRRTQGTDTQYF. CDR3 DNA: TGTGCCAGTAGTAGGAGGACACAAGGCACAGATACGCAGTATTTT.

The rearrangement joins TRBV13 to TRBJ2-7, with 7 bases aligning to TRBD2. This CDR3 is built from 13 residues. Unmatched junction bases numbered 3, after V lost 5 bases and J lost 2 bases. Germline V gene sequence: CDR1 PRHDT, CDR2 FYEKMQ (reference sequence). The CDR3 region has the DNA TGTGCCAGCAGCGAGGCGGGGGCCTACGAGCAGTACTTC. Protein: CASSEAGAYEQYF.

V gene TRBV28 combines with J gene TRBJ2-4; D uncertain. CDR3 length equals 14 residues. Germline lookup yields CDR1 MDHEN and CDR2 SYDVKM. Trimming took off 7 bases at V and 0 bases at J, with 10 bases between the two ends. The chain's CDR3 is CASNTPGAKNIQYF. CDR3 in DNA: TGTGCCAGCAATACACCCGGAGCCAAAAACATTCAGTACTTC.

This rearrangement joins TRBV5-4 to TRBJ1-4; 12 bases are a match to TRBD1. The trim removed 4 bases at V and 5 bases at J, leaving 12 bases unmatched. Germline-derived CDR1 and CDR2 are SGHNT and YYREEE (reference sequence). The CDR3 has 18 residues. Written as DNA, the CDR3 is TGTGCCAGCAGCGAGGGACAGGGGGCAATTGGGAGGAATGAAAAACTGTTTTTT. This sequence encodes CASSEGQGAIGRNEKLFF.

There are a few counts of this clone. The chain is built from TRBV6-5 and TRBJ2-7, with 7 bases identical to TRBD1. V trimming: 0 bases; J trimming: 3 bases; junction bases outside the gene matches: 5. The CDR3 covers 15 residues. CDR1 and CDR2 from the germline V gene are MNHEY and SVGAGI. The CDR3 loop reads CASSYSGQRNYEQYF. Written as DNA, the CDR3 is TGTGCCAGCAGTTACTCGGGACAGCGCAACTACGAGCAGTACTTC.

The V call is TRBV7-6, the J call TRBJ2-3; no firm D call. This CDR3 region has 14 residues. Between the trimmed V and J ends, which lost 4 bases and 4 bases, there was a span of 12 bases. CDR1 and CDR2 (germline): SGHVS, FNYEAQ. The CDR3 DNA reads as TGTGCCAGCAGCTCCTCCCCTGTAGCAGATACGCAGTATTTT. This gives the protein CASSSSPVADTQYF.